What follows are 10 T cell receptor beta chains derived from one specimen sequenced in a study of blood T cell repertoires in COVID-19. Assay used: immunoSEQ multiplex PCR; TCRdb lists only in-frame clones, some missing. The table includes 200,000 to 300,000 clones, around 84% detected once. Sequencing used peripheral blood. Source of these receptors: a middle-aged man who had recovered from COVID-19.

V is TRBV12-3 or TRBV12-4 and J is TRBJ2-1; possible D gene TRBD1, 5 bases. Deletions cut 2 bases from V and 8 bases from J, with 10 bases between. The CDR3 is made up of 13 amino acids. The CDR3 region is CASSLKDIHEQFF. CDR3 nucleotide sequence: TGTGCCAGCAGTTTAAAGGACATCCATGAGCAGTTCTTC.

The chain couples TRBV12-3 or TRBV12-4 to TRBJ2-7; TRBD1 agrees at 7 bases. V dropped 5 bases and J dropped 4; count of bases not matched to a gene: 5. The CDR3 runs 13 residues. The CDR3 region is CASSPDRAYEQYF. CDR3 coding DNA: TGTGCCAGCAGTCCCGACAGGGCATACGAGCAGTACTTC.

This chain uses TRBV5-5 with TRBJ2-1; D is perhaps TRBD1 (6 bases). Between the trimmed V and J ends, which lost 4 bases and 2 bases, there was a span of 13 bases. Germline V gene sequence: CDR1 SGHKS, CDR2 YYEKEE (reference sequence). The CDR3 length is 15 residues. CDR3 sequence reads: CASSPTGTPYNEQFF. CDR3 coding DNA: TGTGCCAGCAGCCCCACAGGGACCCCCTACAATGAGCAGTTCTTC.

V and J are TRBV6-6 and TRBJ1-2; TRBD1 might be the D (6 bases). V was shortened by 6 bases and J by 7 bases, with 24 bases between the two germline ends. The V gene's germline CDR1 is MNHNY and CDR2 SVGAGI (reference sequence). The CDR3 runs 16 residues. The chain's CDR3 is CASRPPGRGARSGYTF. The CDR3 bases are TGTGCCAGCAGACCACCCGGGAGGGGGGCGCGTTCTGGCTACACCTTC.

The V and J genes are TRBV2 and TRBJ1-4, with TRBD1 as a possible D gene (6 bases). The CDR3 covers 14 residues. Trimming cost V 5 bases and J 4 bases, with 11 bases left between them. The V gene's germline CDR1 is SNHLY and CDR2 FYNNEI. The CDR3 spells CASSKGVLNEKLFF. In DNA, the CDR3 is TGTGCCAGCAGTAAGGGGGTCCTTAATGAAAAACTGTTTTTT.

The V call is TRBV3-1 (or the pseudogene TRBV3-2), the J call TRBJ1-2, with D hard to call. The V end was cut by 8 bases, the J end by 1 base, with 8 bases between. Germline loops: CDR1 LGHDT, CDR2 YNNKEL (reference sequence). The CDR3 spans 12 residues. This CDR3 reads CASQAGNYGYTF. The CDR3 bases are TGTGCCAGCCAGGCGGGTAACTATGGCTACACCTTC.

This clone came up a few times. This chain uses TRBV5-8 with TRBJ2-1, with 7 bases aligning to TRBD1. There are 15 residues in the CDR3. Germline assignment: CDR1 SGHTS and CDR2 YDEGEE. V was pared by 4 bases and J by 0 bases, with 4 bases of the junction left unmatched. In nucleotides, the CDR3 is TGTGCCAGCAGCGTTCAGGGGGACTCCTACAATGAGCAGTTCTTC. It is translated as CASSVQGDSYNEQFF.

The rearrangement uses TRBV6-5 and TRBJ1-2; 8 nucleotides match TRBD1. Germline V gene lookup returns CDR1 MNHEY and CDR2 SVGAGI. CDR3 length: 14 amino acids. With V trimmed by 5 bases and J by 3 bases, 5 bases remained unmatched. The CDR3 coding sequence is TGTGCCAGCAGTCCCGGACAGGGACACTATGGCTACACCTTC. The encoded protein is CASSPGQGHYGYTF.

This clone was picked up one time. This chain links TRBV9 with TRBJ2-1, with D tentatively TRBD2 (6 bases). The CDR3 spans 16 residues. The germline V and J ends were trimmed by 3 bases and 0 bases, with 13 bases remaining between them. The germline V gene encodes CDR1 SGDLS and CDR2 YYNGEE. The DNA for the CDR3 is TGTGCCAGCAGCGCCTTTAGCGGTAGCTCCTACAATGAGCAGTTCTTC. This translates into CASSAFSGSSYNEQFF.

The CDR3 coding sequence is TGTGCCAGCAGCTTAGAGGGGCGGAATTCACCCCTCCACTTT. Amino acids: CASSLEGRNSPLHF. V usage is TRBV7-6 and J usage is TRBJ1-6, with a weak D call TRBD1 (5 bases). This CDR3 has 14 residues. CDR1 is SGHVS and CDR2 is FNYEAQ in the germline V gene. Trimming cost V 1 base and J 7 bases, with 8 bases left between them.